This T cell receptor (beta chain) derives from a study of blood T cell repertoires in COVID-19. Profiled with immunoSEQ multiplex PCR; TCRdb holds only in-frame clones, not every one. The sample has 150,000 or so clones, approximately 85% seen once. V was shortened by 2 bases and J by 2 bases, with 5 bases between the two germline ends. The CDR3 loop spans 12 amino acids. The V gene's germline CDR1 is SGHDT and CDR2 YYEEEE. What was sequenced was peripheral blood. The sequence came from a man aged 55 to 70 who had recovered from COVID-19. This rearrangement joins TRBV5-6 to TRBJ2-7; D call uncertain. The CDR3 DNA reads TGTGCCAGCAGCTTAGAGGCCTACGAGCAGTACTTC. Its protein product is CASSLEAYEQYF. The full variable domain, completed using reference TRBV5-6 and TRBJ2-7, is DAGVTQSPTHLIKTRGQQVTLRCSPKSGHDTVSWYQQALGQGPQFIFQYYEEEERQRGNFPDRFSGHQFPNYSSELNVNALLLGDSALYLCASSLEAYEQYFGPGTRLTVT.